This T cell receptor beta chain was recorded in a study of blood T cell repertoires in COVID-19. Study as a whole: COVID-19 samples collected from the United States, Italy and Spain covered acute and convalescent phases. The analysed material was cDNA or gDNA that came from T cells, B-cell-depleted T cells, or PBMCs.

As handled by the study authors: For nucleated cells, counts were estimated from reference gene primer amplification. The data were produced by immunoSEQ multiplex PCR, yet TCRdb's version contains in-frame clones alone and is incomplete. V and J calls and clone size are those listed in that table; D and trimming were worked out from the DNA. The sample has fewer than 250,000 clones, roughly nine tenths seen once; the top ten hold roughly 0.7%. CDR1 and CDR2 from the germline V gene are SGHDT and YYEEEE. J was trimmed by 9 bases and V by 3 bases; bases with no gene match: 7. The CDR3 is made up of 13 amino acids.

The origin of this receptor is a man aged 35 to 55 with acute or convalescent COVID-19. Material for sequencing was peripheral blood. The chain has TRBV5-6 and TRBJ2-5; TRBD2 agrees at 8 bases. The CDR3 bases are TGTGCCAGCAGCTCCCTGTTCGGGGGGGCCCAGTACTTC. Its translation is CASSSLFGGAQYF.